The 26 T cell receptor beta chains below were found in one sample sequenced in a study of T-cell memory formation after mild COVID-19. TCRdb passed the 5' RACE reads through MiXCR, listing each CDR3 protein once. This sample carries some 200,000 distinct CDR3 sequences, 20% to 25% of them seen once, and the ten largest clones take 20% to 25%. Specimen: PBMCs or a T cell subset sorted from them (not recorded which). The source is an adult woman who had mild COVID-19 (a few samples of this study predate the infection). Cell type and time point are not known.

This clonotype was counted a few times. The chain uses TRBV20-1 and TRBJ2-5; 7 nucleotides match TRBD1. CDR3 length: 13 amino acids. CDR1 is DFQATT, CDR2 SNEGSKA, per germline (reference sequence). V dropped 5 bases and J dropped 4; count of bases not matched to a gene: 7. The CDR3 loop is CSAPQGRRETQYF. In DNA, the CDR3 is TGCAGTGCTCCACAGGGGCGACGAGAGACCCAGTACTTC.

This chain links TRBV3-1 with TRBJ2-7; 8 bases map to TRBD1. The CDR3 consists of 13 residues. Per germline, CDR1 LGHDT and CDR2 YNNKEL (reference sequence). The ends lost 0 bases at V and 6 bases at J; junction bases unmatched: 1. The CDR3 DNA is TGTGCCAGCAGCCAAGAGCAGGGGGCCGAGCAGTACTTC. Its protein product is CASSQEQGAEQYF.

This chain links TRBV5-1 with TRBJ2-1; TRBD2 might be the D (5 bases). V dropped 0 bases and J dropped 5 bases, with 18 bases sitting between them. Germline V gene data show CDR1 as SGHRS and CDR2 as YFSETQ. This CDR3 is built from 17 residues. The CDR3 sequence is CASSLDPSSGYDNEQFF. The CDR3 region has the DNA TGCGCCAGCAGCTTGGACCCTAGCTCGGGTTATGACAATGAGCAGTTCTTC.

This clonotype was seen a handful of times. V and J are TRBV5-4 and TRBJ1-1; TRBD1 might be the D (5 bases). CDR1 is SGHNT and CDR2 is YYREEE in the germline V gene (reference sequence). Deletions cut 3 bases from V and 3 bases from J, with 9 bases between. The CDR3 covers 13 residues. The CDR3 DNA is TGTGCCAGCAGCTCCCCGGGGGACACTGAAGCTTTCTTT. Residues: CASSSPGDTEAFF.

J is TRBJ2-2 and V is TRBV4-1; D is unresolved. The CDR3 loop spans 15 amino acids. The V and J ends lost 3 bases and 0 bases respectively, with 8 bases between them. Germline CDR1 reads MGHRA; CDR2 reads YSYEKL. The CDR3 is CASSHRQTNTGELFF. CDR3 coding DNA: TGCGCCAGCAGCCACCGGCAGACGAACACCGGGGAGCTGTTTTTT.

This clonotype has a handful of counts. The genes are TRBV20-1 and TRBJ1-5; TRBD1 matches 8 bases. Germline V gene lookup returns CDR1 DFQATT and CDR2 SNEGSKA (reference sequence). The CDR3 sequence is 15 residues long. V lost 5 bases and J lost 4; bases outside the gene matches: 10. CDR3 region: CSAWTGSSGNQPQHF. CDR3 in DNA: TGCAGTGCTTGGACAGGGAGTAGCGGGAATCAGCCCCAGCATTTT.

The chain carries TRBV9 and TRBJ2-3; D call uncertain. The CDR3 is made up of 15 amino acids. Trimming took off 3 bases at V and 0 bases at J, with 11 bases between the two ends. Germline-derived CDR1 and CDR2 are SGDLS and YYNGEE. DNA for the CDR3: TGTGCCAGCAGCGGTCCCCTTCCTAGCACAGATACGCAGTATTTT. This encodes CASSGPLPSTDTQYF. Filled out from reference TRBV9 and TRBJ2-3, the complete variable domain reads DSGVTQTPKHLITATGQRVTLRCSPRSGDLSVYWYQQSLDQGLQFLIQYYNGEERAKGNILERFSAQQFPDLHSELNLSSLELGDSALYFCASSGPLPSTDTQYFGPGTRLTVL.

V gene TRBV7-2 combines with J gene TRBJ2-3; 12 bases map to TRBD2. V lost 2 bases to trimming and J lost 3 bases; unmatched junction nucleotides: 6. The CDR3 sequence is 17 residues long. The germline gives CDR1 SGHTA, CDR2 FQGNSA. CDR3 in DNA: TGTGCCAGCAGCTTACCGACTAGCGGGAGCGGGACAGATACGCAGTATTTT. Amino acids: CASSLPTSGSGTDTQYF.

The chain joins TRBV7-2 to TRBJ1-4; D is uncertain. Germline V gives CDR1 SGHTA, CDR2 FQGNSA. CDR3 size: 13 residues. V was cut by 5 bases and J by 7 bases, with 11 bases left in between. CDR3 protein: CASSPISGEKLFF. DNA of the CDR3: TGTGCCAGCAGCCCAATCTCTGGTGAAAAACTGTTTTTT.

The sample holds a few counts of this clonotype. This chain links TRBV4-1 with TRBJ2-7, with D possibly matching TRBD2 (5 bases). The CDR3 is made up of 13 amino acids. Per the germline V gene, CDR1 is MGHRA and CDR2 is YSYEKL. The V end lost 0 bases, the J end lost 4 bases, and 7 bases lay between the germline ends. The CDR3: CASSQDVAYEQYF. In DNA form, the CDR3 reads TGCGCCAGCAGCCAAGATGTAGCGTACGAGCAGTACTTC.

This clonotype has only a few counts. Written as DNA, the CDR3 is TGTGCTTCAGCAGCCGAAGGAGAATATCAGCCCCAGCATTTT. Amino acids: CASAAEGEYQPQHF. The chain employs TRBV7-6 and TRBJ1-5; no clear D. CDR3 length equals 14 residues. The germline V gene has CDR1 SGHVS and CDR2 FNYEAQ.

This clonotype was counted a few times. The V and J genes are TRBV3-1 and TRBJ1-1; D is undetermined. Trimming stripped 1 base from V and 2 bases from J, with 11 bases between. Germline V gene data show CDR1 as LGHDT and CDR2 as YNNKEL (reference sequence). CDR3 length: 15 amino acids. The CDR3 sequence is CASSQVTDSNTEAFF. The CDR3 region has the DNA TGTGCCAGCAGCCAAGTAACAGATTCCAACACTGAAGCTTTCTTT.

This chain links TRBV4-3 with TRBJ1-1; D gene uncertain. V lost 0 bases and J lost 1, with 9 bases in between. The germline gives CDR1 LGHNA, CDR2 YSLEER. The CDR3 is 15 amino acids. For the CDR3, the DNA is TGCGCCAGCAGCCAAGATTACCGCGCGAACACTGAAGCTTTCTTT. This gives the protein CASSQDYRANTEAFF.

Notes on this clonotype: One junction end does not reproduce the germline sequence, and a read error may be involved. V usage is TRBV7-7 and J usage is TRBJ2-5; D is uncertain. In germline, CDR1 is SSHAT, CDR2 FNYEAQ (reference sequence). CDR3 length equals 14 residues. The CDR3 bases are TGTGCTAGCAGCCATCCTGAACTGCAAGAGACCCAGTACTTC. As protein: CASSHPELQETQYF.

This CDR3 reads CASRPGQESYEQYF. DNA of the CDR3: TGTGCCAGCAGACCGGGACAGGAATCCTACGAGCAGTACTTC. This chain connects TRBV5-4 to TRBJ2-7, with 8 bases identical to TRBD1. CDR3 length equals 14 residues. CDR1 and CDR2 from the germline V gene are SGHNT and YYREEE (reference sequence). The V and J ends lost 5 bases and 1 base, in that order; junction bases with no gene match: 5.

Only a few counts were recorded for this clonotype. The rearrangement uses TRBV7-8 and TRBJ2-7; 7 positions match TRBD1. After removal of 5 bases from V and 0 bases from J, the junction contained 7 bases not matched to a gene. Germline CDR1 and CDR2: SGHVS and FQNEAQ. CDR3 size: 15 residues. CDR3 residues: CASSGGQVSSYEQYF. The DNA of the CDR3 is TGTGCCAGCAGCGGAGGACAGGTTAGCTCCTACGAGCAGTACTTC.

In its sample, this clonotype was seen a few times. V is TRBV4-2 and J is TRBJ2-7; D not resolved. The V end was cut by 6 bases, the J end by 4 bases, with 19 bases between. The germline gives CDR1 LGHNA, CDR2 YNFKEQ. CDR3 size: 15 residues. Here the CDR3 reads CASSPSLSSQYEQYF. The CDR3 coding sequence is TGTGCCAGCAGTCCAAGCCTCAGCTCCCAATACGAGCAGTACTTC.

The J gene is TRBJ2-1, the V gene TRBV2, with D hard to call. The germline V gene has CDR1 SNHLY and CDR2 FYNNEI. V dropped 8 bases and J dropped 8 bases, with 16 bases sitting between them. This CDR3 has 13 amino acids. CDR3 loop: CASPRSRVDEQFF. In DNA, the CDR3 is TGTGCCAGCCCACGTAGCCGGGTTGATGAGCAGTTCTTC.

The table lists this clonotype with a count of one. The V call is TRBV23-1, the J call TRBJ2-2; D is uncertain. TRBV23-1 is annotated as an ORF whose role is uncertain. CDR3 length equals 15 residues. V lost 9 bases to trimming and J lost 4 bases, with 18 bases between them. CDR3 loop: CASQARTLGTGELFF. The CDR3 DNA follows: TGCGCCAGTCAGGCCCGGACCCTGGGCACCGGGGAGCTGTTTTTT.

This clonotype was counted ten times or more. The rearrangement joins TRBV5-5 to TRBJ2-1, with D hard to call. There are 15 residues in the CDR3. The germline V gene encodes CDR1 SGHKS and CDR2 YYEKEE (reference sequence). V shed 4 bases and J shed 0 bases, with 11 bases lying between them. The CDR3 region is CASSNLRSSYNEQFF. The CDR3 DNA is TGTGCCAGCAGCAACCTCCGGAGCTCCTACAATGAGCAGTTCTTC.

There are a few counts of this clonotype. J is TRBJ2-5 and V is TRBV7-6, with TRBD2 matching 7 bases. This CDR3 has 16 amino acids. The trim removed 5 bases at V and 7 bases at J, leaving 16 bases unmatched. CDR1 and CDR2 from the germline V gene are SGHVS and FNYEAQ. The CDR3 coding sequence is TGTGCCAGCAGCCAAACTAGCGATCCCATCCTCGGGACCCAGTACTTC. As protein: CASSQTSDPILGTQYF. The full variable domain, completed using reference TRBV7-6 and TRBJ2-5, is GAGVSQSPRYKVTKRGQDVALRCDPISGHVSLYWYRQALGQGPEFLTYFNYEAQQDKSGLPNDRFSAERPEGSISTLTIQRTEQRDSAMYRCASSQTSDPILGTQYFGPGTRLLVL.

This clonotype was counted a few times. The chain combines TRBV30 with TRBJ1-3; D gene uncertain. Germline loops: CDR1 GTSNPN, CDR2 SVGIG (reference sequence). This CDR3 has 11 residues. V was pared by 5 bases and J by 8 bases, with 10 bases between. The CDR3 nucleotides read TGTGCCTGGTATTCGTCGGACACCATATATTTT. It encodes CAWYSSDTIYF.

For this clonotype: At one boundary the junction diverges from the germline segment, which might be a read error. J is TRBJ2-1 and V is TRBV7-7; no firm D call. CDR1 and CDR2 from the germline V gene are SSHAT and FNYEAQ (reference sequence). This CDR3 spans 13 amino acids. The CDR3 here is CASSLVLGNEQFF. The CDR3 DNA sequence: TGTGCTAGCAGCTTAGTATTAGGCAATGAGCAGTTCTTC. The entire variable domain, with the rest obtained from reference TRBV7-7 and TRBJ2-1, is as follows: GAGVSQSPRYKVTKRGQDVTLRCDPISSHATLYWYQQALGQGPEFLTYFNYEAQPDKSGLPSDRFSAERPEGSISTLTIQRTEQRDSAMYRCASSLVLGNEQFFGPGTRLTVL.

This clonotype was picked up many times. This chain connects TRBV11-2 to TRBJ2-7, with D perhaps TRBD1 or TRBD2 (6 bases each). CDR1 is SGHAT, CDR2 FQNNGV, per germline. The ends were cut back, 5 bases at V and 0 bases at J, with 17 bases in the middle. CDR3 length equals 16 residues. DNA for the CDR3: TGTGCCAGCAGCCAAGGGGGGATTACCAGCTCCTACGAGCAGTACTTC. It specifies CASSQGGITSSYEQYF.

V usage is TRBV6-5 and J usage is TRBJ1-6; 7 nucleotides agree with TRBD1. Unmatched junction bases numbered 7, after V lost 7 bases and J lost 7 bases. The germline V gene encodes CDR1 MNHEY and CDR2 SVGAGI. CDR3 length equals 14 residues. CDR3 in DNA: TGTGCCAGCAACGAGGGGGCGCGAAATTCACCCCTCCACTTT. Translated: CASNEGARNSPLHF.

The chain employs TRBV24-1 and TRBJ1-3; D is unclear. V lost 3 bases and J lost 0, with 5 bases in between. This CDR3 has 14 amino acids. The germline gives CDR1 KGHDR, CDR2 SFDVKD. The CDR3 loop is CATSDVSSGNTIYF. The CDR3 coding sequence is TGTGCCACCAGTGATGTGAGCTCTGGAAACACCATATATTTT.